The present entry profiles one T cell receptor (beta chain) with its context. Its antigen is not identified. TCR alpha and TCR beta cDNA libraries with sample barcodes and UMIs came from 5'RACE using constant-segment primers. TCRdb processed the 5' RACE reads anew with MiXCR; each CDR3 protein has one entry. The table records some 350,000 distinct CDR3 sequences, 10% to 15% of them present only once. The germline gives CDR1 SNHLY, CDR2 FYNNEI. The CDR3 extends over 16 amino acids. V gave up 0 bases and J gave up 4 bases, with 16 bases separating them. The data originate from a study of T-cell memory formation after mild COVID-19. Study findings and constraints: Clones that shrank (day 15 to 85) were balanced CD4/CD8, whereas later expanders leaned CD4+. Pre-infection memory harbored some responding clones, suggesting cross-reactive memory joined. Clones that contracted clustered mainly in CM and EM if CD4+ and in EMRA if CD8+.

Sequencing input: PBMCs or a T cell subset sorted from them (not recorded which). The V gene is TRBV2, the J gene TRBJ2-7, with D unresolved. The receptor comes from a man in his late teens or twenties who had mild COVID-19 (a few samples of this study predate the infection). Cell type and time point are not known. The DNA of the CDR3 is TGTGCCAGCAGTGAAGCGCCTATCCCTTTGGCGTACGAGCAGTACGTC. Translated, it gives CASSEAPIPLAYEQYV.